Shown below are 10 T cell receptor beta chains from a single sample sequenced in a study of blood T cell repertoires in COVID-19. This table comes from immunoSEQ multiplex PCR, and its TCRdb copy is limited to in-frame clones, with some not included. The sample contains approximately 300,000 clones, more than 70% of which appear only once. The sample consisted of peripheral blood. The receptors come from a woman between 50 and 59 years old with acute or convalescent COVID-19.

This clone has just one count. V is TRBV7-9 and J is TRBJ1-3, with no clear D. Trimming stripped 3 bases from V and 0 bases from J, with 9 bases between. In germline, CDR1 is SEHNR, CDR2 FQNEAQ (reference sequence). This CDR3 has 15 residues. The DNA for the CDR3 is TGTGCCAGCAGCTTGGTCCGGAGCTCTGGAAACACCATATATTTT. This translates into CASSLVRSSGNTIYF.

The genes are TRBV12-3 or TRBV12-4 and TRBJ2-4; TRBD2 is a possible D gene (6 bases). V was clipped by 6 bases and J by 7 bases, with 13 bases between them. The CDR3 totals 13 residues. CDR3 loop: CASSPAGFNIQYF. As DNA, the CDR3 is TGTGCCAGCAGCCCTGCGGGGTTTAACATTCAGTACTTC.

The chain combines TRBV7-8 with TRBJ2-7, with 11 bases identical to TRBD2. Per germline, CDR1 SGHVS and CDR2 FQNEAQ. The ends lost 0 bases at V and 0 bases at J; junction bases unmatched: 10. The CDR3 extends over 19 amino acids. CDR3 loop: CASSLAGTSGFTGSYEQYF. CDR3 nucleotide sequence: TGTGCCAGCAGCTTAGCCGGGACTAGCGGATTCACCGGCTCCTACGAGCAGTACTTC.

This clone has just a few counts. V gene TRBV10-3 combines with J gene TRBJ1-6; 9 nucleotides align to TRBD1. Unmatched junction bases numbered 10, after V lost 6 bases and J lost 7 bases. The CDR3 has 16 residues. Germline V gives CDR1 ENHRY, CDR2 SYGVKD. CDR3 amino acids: CAIRDSNRGQNSPLHF. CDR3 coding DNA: TGTGCCATCAGGGACTCTAACAGGGGGCAGAATTCACCCCTCCACTTT.

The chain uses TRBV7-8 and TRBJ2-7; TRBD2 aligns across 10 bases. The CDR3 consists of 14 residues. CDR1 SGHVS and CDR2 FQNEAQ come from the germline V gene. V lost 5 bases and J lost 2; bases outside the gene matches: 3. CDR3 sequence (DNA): TGTGCCAGCAGCACACTAGCGGGGACCTACGAGCAGTACTTC. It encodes CASSTLAGTYEQYF. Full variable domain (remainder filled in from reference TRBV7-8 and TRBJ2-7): GAGVSQSPRYKVAKRGQDVALRCDPISGHVSLFWYQQALGQGPEFLTYFQNEAQLDKSGLPSDRFFAERPEGSVSTLKIQRTQQEDSAVYLCASSTLAGTYEQYFGPGTRLTVT.

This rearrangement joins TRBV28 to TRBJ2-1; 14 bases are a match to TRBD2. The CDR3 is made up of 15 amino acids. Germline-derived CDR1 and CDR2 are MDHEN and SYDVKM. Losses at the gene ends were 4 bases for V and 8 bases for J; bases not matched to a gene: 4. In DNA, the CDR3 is TGTGCCAGCAGTTGGGGACTAGCGGGAGTCGATGAGCAGTTCTTC. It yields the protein CASSWGLAGVDEQFF.

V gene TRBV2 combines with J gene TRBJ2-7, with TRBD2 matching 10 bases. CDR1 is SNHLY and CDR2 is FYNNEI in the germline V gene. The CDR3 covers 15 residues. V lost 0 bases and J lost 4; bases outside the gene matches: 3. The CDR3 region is CASSEASGRAYEQYF. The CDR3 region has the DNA TGTGCCAGCAGTGAAGCGAGCGGGAGGGCTTACGAGCAGTACTTC.

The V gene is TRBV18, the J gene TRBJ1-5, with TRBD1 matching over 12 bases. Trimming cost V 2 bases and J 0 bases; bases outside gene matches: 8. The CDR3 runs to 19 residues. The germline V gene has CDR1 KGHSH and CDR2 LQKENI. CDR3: CASSPKGTGGFYSNQPQHF. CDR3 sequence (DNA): TGTGCCAGCTCACCAAAAGGGACAGGGGGCTTTTATAGCAATCAGCCCCAGCATTTT. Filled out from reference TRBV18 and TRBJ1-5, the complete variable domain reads NAGVMQNPRHLVRRRGQEARLRCSPMKGHSHVYWYRQLPEEGLKFMVYLQKENIIDESGMPKERFSAEFPKEGPSILRIQQVVRGDSAAYFCASSPKGTGGFYSNQPQHFGDGTRLSIL.

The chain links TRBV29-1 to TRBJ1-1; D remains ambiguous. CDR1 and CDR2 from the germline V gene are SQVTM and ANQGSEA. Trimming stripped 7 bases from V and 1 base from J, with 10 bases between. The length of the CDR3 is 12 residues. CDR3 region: CSGIRGNTEAFF. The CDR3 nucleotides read TGCAGCGGAATAAGAGGGAACACTGAAGCTTTCTTT.

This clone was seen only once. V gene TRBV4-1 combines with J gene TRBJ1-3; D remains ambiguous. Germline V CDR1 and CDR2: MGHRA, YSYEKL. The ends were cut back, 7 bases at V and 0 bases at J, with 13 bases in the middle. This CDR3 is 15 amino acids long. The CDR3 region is CASTRGLSSGNTIYF. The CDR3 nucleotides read TGCGCCAGCACCCGGGGTTTGAGCTCTGGAAACACCATATATTTT.